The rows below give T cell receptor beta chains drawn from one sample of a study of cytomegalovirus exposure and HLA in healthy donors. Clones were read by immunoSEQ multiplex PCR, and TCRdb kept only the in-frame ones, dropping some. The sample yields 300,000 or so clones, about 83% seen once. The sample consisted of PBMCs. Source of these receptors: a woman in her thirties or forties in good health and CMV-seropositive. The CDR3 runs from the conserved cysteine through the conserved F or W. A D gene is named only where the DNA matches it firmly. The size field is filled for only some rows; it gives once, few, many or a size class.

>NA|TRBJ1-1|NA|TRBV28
CASSFVGPNTEAFF
TGTGCCAGCAGTTTTGTGGGGCCGAACACTGAAGCTTTCTTT
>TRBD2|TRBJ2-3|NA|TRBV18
CASSGLAGGTDTQYF
TGTGCCAGCTCAGGACTAGCGGGAGGCACAGATACGCAGTATTTT
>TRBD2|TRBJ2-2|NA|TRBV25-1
CASIAGNTGELFF
TGTGCCAGCATAGCGGGAAACACCGGGGAGCTGTTTTTT
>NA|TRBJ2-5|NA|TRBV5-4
CASSLASSETQYF
TGTGCCAGCAGCTTGGCTTCTTCGGAGACCCAGTACTTC
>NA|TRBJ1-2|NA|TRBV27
CASTPVGGLYGYTF
TGTGCCAGCACCCCAGTGGGAGGTCTCTATGGCTACACCTTC
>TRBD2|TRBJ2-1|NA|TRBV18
CASSPRTSGTPEQFF
TGTGCCAGCTCACCACGGACTAGCGGGACCCCTGAGCAGTTCTTC
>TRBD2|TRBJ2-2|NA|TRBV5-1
CASSYGLAGNANTGELFF
TGCGCCAGCAGTTATGGACTAGCGGGAAACGCGAACACCGGGGAGCTGTTTTTT
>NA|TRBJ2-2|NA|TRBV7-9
CASSQYLTGELFF
TGTGCCAGCAGCCAGTATCTTACCGGGGAGCTGTTTTTT
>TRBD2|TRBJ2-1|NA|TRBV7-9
CASSFPGGYNEQFF
TGTGCCAGCAGCTTTCCGGGGGGCTACAATGAGCAGTTCTTC
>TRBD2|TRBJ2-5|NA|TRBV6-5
CASSGTRAETQYF
TGTGCCAGCAGTGGGACTAGAGCAGAGACCCAGTACTTC
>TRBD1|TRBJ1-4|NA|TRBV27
CASSSRGPRGEKLFF
TGTGCCAGCAGTTCCAGGGGGCCACGGGGTGAAAAACTGTTTTTT
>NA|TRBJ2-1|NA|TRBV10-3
CAISAGHRLNWDEQFF
TGTGCCATCAGTGCAGGACACCGCCTAAATTGGGATGAGCAGTTCTTC
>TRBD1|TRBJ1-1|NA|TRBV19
CASSIPTGRANTEAFF
TGTGCCAGTAGTATCCCGACAGGGAGAGCGAACACTGAAGCTTTCTTT
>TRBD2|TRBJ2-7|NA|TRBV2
CASRPWGGRSYEQYF
TGTGCCAGCAGGCCTTGGGGCGGGAGGTCCTACGAGCAGTACTTC
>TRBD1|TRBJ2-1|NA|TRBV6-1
CASGGTGYNEQFF
TGTGCCAGCGGGGGGACAGGGTACAATGAGCAGTTCTTC
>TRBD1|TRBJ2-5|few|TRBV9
CASSVGQGARETQYF
TGTGCCAGCAGCGTAGGACAGGGGGCGAGGGAGACCCAGTACTTC
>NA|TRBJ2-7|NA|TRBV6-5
CASSPYYEQYF
TGTGCCAGCAGTCCGTACTACGAGCAGTACTTC
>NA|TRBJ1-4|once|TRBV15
CATSREVMQELFF
TGTGCCACCAGCAGAGAGGTAATGCAGGAACTGTTTTTT
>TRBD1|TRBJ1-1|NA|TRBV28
CASATGAEAFF
TGTGCCAGCGCGACAGGGGCTGAAGCTTTCTTT
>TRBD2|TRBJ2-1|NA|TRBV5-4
CASSLRLAGNEQFF
TGTGCCAGCAGCTTGAGGCTAGCGGGGAATGAGCAGTTCTTC
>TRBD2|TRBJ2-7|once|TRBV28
CASRTSGTYEQYF
TGTGCCAGTCGGACTAGCGGGACCTACGAGCAGTACTTC
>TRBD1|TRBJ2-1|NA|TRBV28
CASSPGQDEQFF
TGTGCCAGCAGTCCAGGACAGGATGAGCAGTTCTTC
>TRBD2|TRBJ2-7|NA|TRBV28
CASSLRESHYEQYF
TGTGCCAGCAGTTTGCGGGAGTCTCACTACGAGCAGTACTTC
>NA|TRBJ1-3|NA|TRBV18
CASSPIGEAGNTIYF
TGTGCCAGCTCACCAATCGGGGAAGCTGGAAACACCATATATTTT
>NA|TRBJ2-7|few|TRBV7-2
CASSLATISYEQYF
TGTGCCAGCAGCTTAGCCACGATCTCCTACGAGCAGTACTTC
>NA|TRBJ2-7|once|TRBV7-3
CASLRRPPSYEQYF
TGTGCCAGCCTGAGGAGGCCTCCTTCCTACGAGCAGTACTTC
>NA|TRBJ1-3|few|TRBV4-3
CASSQEAGSVISGNTIYF
TGCGCCAGCAGCCAAGAGGCGGGGTCAGTTATCTCTGGAAACACCATATATTTT
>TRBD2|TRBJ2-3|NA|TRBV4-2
CASSRTSGKVDTQYF
TGTGCCAGCAGCCGGACTAGCGGGAAGGTAGATACGCAGTATTTT
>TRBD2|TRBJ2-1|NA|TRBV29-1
CSVGLSGSAYNEQFF
TGCAGCGTTGGGTTAAGCGGGAGCGCCTACAATGAGCAGTTCTTC
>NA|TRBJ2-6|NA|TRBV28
CASSNSGQLSGANVLTF
TGTGCCAGCAGTAACTCTGGACAGCTCTCTGGGGCCAACGTCCTGACTTTC